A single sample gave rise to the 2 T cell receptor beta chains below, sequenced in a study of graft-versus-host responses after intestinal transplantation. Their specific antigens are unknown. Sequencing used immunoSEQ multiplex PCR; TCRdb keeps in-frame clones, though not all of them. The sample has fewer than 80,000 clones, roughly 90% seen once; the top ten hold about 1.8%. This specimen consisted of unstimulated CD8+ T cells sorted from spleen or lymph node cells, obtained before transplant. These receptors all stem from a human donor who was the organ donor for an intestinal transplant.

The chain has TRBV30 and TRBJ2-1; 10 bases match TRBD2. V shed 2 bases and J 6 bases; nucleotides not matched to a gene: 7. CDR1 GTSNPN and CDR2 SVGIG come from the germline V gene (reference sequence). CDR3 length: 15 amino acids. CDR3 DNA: TGTGCCTGGAGTATGACTAGCGGGCGTAGCAATGAGCAGTTCTTC. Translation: CAWSMTSGRSNEQFF.

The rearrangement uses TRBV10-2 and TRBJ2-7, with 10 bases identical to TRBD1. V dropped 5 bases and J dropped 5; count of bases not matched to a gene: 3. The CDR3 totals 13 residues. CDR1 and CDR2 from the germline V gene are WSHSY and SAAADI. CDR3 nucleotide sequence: TGCGCCAGCAGTATCGGGACAGGGGACGAGCAGTACTTC. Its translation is CASSIGTGDEQYF.